This TCR beta chain was sequenced for a study of PD-L1 blockade in urothelial cancer. As for the study in general: Bladder-origin urothelial cancer in males covered about 90% of the roughly 30 patients.

Study-wide results and caveats: When pretreatment blood TCR clonality was below the median, it predicted better survival.

Profiled with immunoSEQ multiplex PCR; TCRdb holds only in-frame clones, not every one. The table has about 45,000 clones, about 90% seen once. Time point noted: peripheral blood 6 weeks after treatment start. With regard to this clone: Its antigen is still unknown.

This CDR3 region has 14 residues. The V gene end was trimmed by 7 bases and the J gene end by 3 bases; junction bases not matched to a gene: 5. Per the germline V gene, CDR1 is MDHEN and CDR2 is SYDVKM. The sample was PBMCs, taken around atezolizumab (anti-PD-L1) treatment. This TCR was sampled from a man aged 70-80 years with urothelial cancer. The chain carries TRBV28 and TRBJ2-2, with 7 bases identical to TRBD2. The CDR3 region is CASTGGGYTGELFF. In nucleotides, the CDR3 is TGTGCCAGCACGGGGGGAGGATACACCGGGGAGCTGTTTTTT.